This T cell receptor (beta chain) emerged from a study of cytomegalovirus exposure and HLA in healthy donors. For the study at large: The roughly 120 validation repertoires used the same platform as the approximately 700 first-cohort repertoires (as reported by a later analysis).

Libraries were prepared by immunoSEQ multiplex PCR; TCRdb keeps only in-frame clonotypes and omits some of them. The sample contains under 250,000 clones, around 87% of which appear only once. Germline loops: CDR1 SGHDN, CDR2 FVKESK. The CDR3 covers 14 residues. V lost 5 bases and J lost 0, with 8 bases in between. The sample taken for sequencing was PBMCs. This receptor was taken from a woman between 18 and 29 years old in good health and CMV-seropositive. The chain links TRBV14 to TRBJ2-1, with D hard to call. The CDR3 protein is CASSELPSYNEQFF. The CDR3 bases are TGTGCCAGCAGCGAACTACCCTCCTACAATGAGCAGTTCTTC.